The clone carrying this T cell receptor (beta chain) was seen repeatedly, ten times or more. This record comes from a study of T-cell reconstitution after alpha-beta-depleted transplantation in children. For TCRbeta, the library was prepared with unique molecular identifiers. TCRdb re-derived calls from the PCR reads in MiXCR, one entry per CDR3 protein. The data contain about 3,700 distinct CDR3 sequences, 24% of them singletons. Germline values: CDR1 SEHNR, CDR2 FQNEAQ (reference sequence). The CDR3 consists of 15 residues. V trimming: 2 bases; J trimming: 8 bases; junction bases outside the gene matches: 3.

The sequence was obtained from a boy less than two years old who had a stem cell transplant for acute myeloid leukemia, so the T cells may come from the graft donor. The source material was PBMCs, mostly from graft donor cells, sampled 60 days after TCRalphabeta/CD19-depleted stem cell transplant. The rearrangement uses TRBV7-9 and TRBJ1-6; 10 bases match TRBD1. The CDR3 DNA reads as TGTGCCAGCAGCTTAAGGGACAGGGGTTATTCACCCCTCCACTTT. Translation gives CASSLRDRGYSPLHF.